Listed below are T cell receptor beta chains from one sample, sequenced in a study of cytomegalovirus exposure and HLA in healthy donors. The data were produced by immunoSEQ multiplex PCR, yet TCRdb's version contains in-frame clones alone and is incomplete. This table holds 150,000 to 200,000 clones, roughly 96% found once. Sequencing used PBMCs. The receptor set was obtained from a woman between 18 and 29 years old in good health and CMV-seronegative. Both conserved end residues are part of each CDR3. D genes are given only for firm matches.

d_gene	j_gene	v_gene	CDR3aa	CDR3nt
.	TRBJ2-2	TRBV5-1	CASSLAVSNTGELFF	TGCGCCAGCAGCTTGGCCGTCTCTAACACCGGGGAGCTGTTTTTT
.	TRBJ1-6	TRBV7-2	CASSPSGRGNSPLHF	TGTGCCAGCAGCCCCTCGGGGCGGGGAAATTCACCCCTCCACTTT
TRBD2	TRBJ2-2	TRBV5-1	CASSGRAGTGELFF	TGCGCCAGCAGCGGCCGAGCGGGGACCGGGGAGCTGTTTTTT
TRBD2	TRBJ2-5	TRBV6-5	CASSSSGRGETQYF	TGTGCCAGCAGTTCCTCAGGGAGGGGAGAGACCCAGTACTTC
TRBD1	TRBJ1-1	TRBV7-2	CASSSLSWTGGRTEAFF	TGTGCCAGCAGCTCCCTATCCTGGACAGGGGGTAGAACTGAAGCTTTCTTT
TRBD2	TRBJ2-5	TRBV9	CASSVGGTQETQYF	TGTGCCAGCAGCGTGGGGGGGACCCAAGAGACCCAGTACTTC
TRBD1	TRBJ1-4	TRBV6-5	CASSMGQGGIEKLFF	TGTGCCAGCAGTATGGGACAGGGCGGCATCGAAAAACTGTTTTTT
.	TRBJ2-3	TRBV5-4	CASSLLSDTQYF	TGTGCCAGCAGCTTGCTGTCAGATACGCAGTATTTT
.	TRBJ1-6	TRBV6-5	CATTGTHNSPLHF	TGTGCCACTACCGGGACACATAATTCACCCCTCCACTTT
.	TRBJ1-6	TRBV6-5	CASSYSNLVRSPLHF	TGTGCCAGCAGTTACTCGAACCTAGTAAGGTCACCCCTCCACTTT